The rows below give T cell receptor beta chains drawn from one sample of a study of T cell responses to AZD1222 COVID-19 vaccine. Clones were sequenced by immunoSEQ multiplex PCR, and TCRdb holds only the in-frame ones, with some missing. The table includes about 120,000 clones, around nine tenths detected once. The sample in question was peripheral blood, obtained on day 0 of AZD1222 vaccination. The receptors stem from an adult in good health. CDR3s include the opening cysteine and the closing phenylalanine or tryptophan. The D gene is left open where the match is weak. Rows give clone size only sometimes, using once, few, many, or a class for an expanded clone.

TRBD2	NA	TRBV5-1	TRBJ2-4	TGCGCCAGCAGCTTGGCCCTAGCGGGGGTAGCCAAAAACATTCAGTACTTC	CASSLALAGVAKNIQYF
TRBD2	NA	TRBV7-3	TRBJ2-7	TGTGCCAGCAGCTTAGCGGGGGTGTCCGACGAGCAGTACTTC	CASSLAGVSDEQYF
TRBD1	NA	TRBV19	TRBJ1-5	TGTGCCAGTAGTATCTCCGGGACAGCTAATCAGCCCCAGCATTTT	CASSISGTANQPQHF
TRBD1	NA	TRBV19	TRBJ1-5	TGTGCCAGTAGTATAGTGGGGACAGGTGATCAGCCCCAGCATTTT	CASSIVGTGDQPQHF
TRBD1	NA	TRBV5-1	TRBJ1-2	TGCGCCAGCAGCCCGGCAGGACAGGGGGCAGGCTATGGCTACACCTTC	CASSPAGQGAGYGYTF
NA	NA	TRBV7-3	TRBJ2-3	TGTGCCAGCAGCTTAGGTGGGAGTCTGAATACGCAGTATTTT	CASSLGGSLNTQYF
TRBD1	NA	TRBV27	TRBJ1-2	TGTGCCAGCAGTTCACAACGGGACAGGGGAATCGACGGCTACACCTTC	CASSSQRDRGIDGYTF
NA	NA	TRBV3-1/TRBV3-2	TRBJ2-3	TGTGCCAGCAGCCAAGGGGGGGGCACAGATACGCAGTATTTT	CASSQGGGTDTQYF
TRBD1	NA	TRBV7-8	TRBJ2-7	TGTGCCAGCAGCCCATCACCGGGACAGGGTGTCATGAAGTACTTC	CASSPSPGQGVMKYF
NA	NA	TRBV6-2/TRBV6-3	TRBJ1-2	TGTGCCAGCAGTTACGAGGCGGACTCCGGCTATGGCTACACCTTC	CASSYEADSGYGYTF
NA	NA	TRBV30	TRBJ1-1	TGTGCCTGCATCAAGGGGGAAGTTTCTGAAGCTTTCTTT	CACIKGEVSEAFF
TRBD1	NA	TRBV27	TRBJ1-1	TGTGCCAGCACCCGACAGGGACAGGTGAACACTGAAGCTTTCTTT	CASTRQGQVNTEAFF
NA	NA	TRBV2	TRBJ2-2	TGTGCCAGCAGCACAGGGTTCACCGGGGAGCTGTTTTTT	CASSTGFTGELFF
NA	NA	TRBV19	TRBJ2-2	TGTGCCACTAGGTCGGGAGAGAACACCGGGGAGCTGTTTTTT	CATRSGENTGELFF
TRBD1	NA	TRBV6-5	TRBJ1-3	TGTGCCAGCAGTTACCGAACAGGGGGCTCTGGAAACACCATATATTTT	CASSYRTGGSGNTIYF
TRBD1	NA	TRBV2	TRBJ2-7	TGTGCCAGCAGTGAACAGACAGGGGGCGGTTACGAGCAGTACTTC	CASSEQTGGGYEQYF
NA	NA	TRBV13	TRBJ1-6	TGTGCCAGCAGCGGTACCGGAGGGTGGCGTTCACCCCTCCACTTT	CASSGTGGWRSPLHF
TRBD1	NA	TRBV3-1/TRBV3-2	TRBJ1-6	TGTGCCAGCAGCCGGACCCCAGGGGGAGATAATTCACCCCTCCACTTT	CASSRTPGGDNSPLHF
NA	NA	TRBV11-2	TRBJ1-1	TGTGCCAGCAGCTCCACCAGCCAGGGAATACGCGCTTTCTTT	CASSSTSQGIRAFF
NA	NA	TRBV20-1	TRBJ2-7	TGCAGTGCTAGTGATCTAGCGAGATCCTCCTACGAGCAGTACTTC	CSASDLARSSYEQYF
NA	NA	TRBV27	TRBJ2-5	TGTGCCAGCAGTTACGACCCTTTCCAAGAGACCCAGTACTTC	CASSYDPFQETQYF
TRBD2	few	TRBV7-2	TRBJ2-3	TGTGCCAGCAGCTTAGCGGGAGCGGGGGTAGATACGCAGTATTTT	CASSLAGAGVDTQYF
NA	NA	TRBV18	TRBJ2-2	TGTGCCAGCTCACCACCGGCTGGGCTAAACACCGGGGAGCTGTTTTTT	CASSPPAGLNTGELFF
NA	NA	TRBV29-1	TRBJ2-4	TGCAGCGTTGAACTTGGGGCCAAAAACATTCAGTACTTC	CSVELGAKNIQYF
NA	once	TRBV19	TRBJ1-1	TGTGCCAGTAGTATCTTAGAGGGGAAAGTGAACACTGAAGCTTTCTTT	CASSILEGKVNTEAFF
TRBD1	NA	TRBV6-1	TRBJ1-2	TGTGCCAGCAGTTTGGACAGGGACGGTCTAGGCTACACCTTC	CASSLDRDGLGYTF
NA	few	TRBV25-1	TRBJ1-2	TGTGCCAGCAGTCCCGAGGGGCCCTATGGCTACACCTTC	CASSPEGPYGYTF
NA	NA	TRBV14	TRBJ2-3	TGTGCCAGCAGCCATAATCGGGACTCAACCACAGATACGCAGTATTTT	CASSHNRDSTTDTQYF
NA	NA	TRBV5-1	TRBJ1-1	TGCGCCAGCAGCCCCCTTGTGGACACTGAAGCTTTCTTT	CASSPLVDTEAFF
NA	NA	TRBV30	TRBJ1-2	TGTGCCTGGAGTCTAGGGCGGCATGGCTACACCTTC	CAWSLGRHGYTF
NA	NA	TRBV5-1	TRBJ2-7	TGCGCCAGCAGCTTGGAGGCGGGAACCTACGAGCAGTACTTC	CASSLEAGTYEQYF
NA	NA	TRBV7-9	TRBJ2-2	TGTGCCAGCAGGCCGCCCGGGACCCAAAACACCGGGGAGCTGTTTTTT	CASRPPGTQNTGELFF
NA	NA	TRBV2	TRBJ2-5	TGTGCCAGCACCCTCAGAGGGAGACAGACAACCTGGCGCAAGACCCAGTACTTC	CASTLRGRQTTWRKTQYF
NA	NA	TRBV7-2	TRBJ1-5	TGTGCCAGCAGCTTGCTGGATCAGCCCCAGCATTTT	CASSLLDQPQHF
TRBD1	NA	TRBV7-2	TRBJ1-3	TGTGCCAGCAGCGTACTCGCGGGACAGAATTTAGGAAACACCATATATTTT	CASSVLAGQNLGNTIYF
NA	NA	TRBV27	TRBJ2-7	TGTGCCAGCAGTTTATTTAACGCCCACGAGCAGTACTTC	CASSLFNAHEQYF
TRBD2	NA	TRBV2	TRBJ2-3	TGTGCCAGCAGGAAAGGACTAGCGGACACAGATACGCAGTATTTT	CASRKGLADTDTQYF
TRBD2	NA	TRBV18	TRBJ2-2	TGTGCCAGCTCACCCACGAATAGCGGGGCCACCGGGGAGCTGTTTTTT	CASSPTNSGATGELFF
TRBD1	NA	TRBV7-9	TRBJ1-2	TGTGCCAGCACCGAACAGGGGGGCTATGGCTACACCTTC	CASTEQGGYGYTF
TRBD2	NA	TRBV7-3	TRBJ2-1	TGTGCCAGCAGCTCCCTTATCACTAGCGGGACCAATGAGCAGTTCTTC	CASSSLITSGTNEQFF
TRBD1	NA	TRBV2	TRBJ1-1	TGTGCCAGCAACCCCCAGACAGGGAGAAACACTGAAGCTTTCTTT	CASNPQTGRNTEAFF
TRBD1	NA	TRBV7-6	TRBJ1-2	TGTGCCAGCAGCCTGGGACAGGGCTACGGTAGAATCAACTATGGCTACACCTTC	CASSLGQGYGRINYGYTF
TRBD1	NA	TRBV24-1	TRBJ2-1	TGTGCCACCAGTGACTCTTCCGGGACAGGGAGAGACAATGAGCAGTTCTTC	CATSDSSGTGRDNEQFF
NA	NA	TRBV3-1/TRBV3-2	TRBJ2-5	TGTGCCAGCAGCCAAGAAGGCATCCTACAAGAGACCCAGTACTTC	CASSQEGILQETQYF
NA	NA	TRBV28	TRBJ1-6	TGTGCCAGCAACCAAGGGCCTTCACGGTCACCCCTCCACTTT	CASNQGPSRSPLHF
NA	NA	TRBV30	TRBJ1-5	TGTGCCTGGAGTGAGGTTGCTGGGCCCCAGCATTTT	CAWSEVAGPQHF
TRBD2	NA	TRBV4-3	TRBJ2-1	TGCGCCAGCAGCCAAGATCGGTCGAGCGGGGGTCGCTATGAGCAGTTCTTC	CASSQDRSSGGRYEQFF
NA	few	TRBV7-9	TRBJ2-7	TGTGCCAGCACTTCAGCCAGGGATCCCTACGAGCAGTACTTC	CASTSARDPYEQYF
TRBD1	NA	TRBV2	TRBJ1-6	TGTGCCAGCGGGGGACAGGGGACCTCACCCCTCCACTTT	CASGGQGTSPLHF
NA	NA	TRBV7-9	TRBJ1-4	TGTGCCAGCAGCTCCGTCGGAATCCTATCTGGTGAAAAACTGTTTTTT	CASSSVGILSGEKLFF
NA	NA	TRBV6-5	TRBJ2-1	TGTGCCAGCGGAGGGAAGGTTGAGCAGTTCTTC	CASGGKVEQFF
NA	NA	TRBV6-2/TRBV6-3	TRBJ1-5	TGTGCCAGCAGTTACAGGGTTCCTCAGCCCCAGCATTTT	CASSYRVPQPQHF
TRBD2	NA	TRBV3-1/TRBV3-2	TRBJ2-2	TGTGCCAGCAGCTTTAGCGGGGGCGGGGAGCTGTTTTTT	CASSFSGGGELFF
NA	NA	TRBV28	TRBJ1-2	TGTGCCAGCAGTTCGAACTCAGGGGTTCATCTCTATGGCTACACCTTC	CASSSNSGVHLYGYTF
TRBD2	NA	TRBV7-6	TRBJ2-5	TGTGCCAGCAGGCTAGCGGGGGGGCCGGGAATAGAGACCCAGTACTTC	CASRLAGGPGIETQYF
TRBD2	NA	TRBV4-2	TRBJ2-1	TGTGCCAGCAGCCAAGATGCCGGACTAGCGGGAGAGTTCAATGAGCAGTTCTTC	CASSQDAGLAGEFNEQFF